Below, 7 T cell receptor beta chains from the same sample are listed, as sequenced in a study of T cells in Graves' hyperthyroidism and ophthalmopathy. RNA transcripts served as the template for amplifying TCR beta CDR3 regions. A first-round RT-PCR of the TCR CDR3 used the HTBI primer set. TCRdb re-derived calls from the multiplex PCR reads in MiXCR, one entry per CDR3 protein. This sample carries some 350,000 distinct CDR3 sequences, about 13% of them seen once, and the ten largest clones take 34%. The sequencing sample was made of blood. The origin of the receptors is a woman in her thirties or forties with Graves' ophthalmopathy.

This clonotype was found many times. This CDR3 reads CASSSYLGGGSHEQFF. CDR3 in DNA: TGTGCCAGCAGTTCGTACCTCGGGGGGGGTAGTCATGAGCAGTTCTTC. V is TRBV12-3 or TRBV12-4 and J is TRBJ2-1; the match to TRBD2 covers 8 bases. The length of the CDR3 is 16 residues. Germline trimming cut 4 bases from V and 8 bases from J; bases unmatched to any gene: 13.

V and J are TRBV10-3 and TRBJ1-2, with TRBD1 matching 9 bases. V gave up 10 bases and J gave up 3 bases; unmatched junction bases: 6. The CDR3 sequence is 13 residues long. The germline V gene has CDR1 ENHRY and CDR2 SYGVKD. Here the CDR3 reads CANKQGADYGYTF. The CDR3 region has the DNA TGTGCCAACAAACAGGGGGCGGACTATGGCTACACCTTC.

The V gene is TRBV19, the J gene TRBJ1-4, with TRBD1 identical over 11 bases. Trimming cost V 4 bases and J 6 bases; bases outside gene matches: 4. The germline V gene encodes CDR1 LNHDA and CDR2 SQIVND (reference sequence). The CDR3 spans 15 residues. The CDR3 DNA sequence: TGTGCCAGTAGTAGCCGGACAGGGGGCGATGAAAAACTGTTTTTT. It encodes CASSSRTGGDEKLFF.

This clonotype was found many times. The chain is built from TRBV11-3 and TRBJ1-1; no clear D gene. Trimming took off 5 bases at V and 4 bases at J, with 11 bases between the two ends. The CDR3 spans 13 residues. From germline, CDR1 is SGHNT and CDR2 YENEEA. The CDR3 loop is CASSHRRGTEAFF. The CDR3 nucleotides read TGTGCCAGCAGCCACCGCCGGGGCACTGAAGCTTTCTTT.

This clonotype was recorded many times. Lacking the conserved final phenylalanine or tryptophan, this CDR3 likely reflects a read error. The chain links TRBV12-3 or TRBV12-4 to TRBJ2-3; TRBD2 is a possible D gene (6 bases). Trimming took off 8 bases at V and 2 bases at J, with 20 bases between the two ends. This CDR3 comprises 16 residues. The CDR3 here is CASPPTGWGDTDTQYS. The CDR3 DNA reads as TGTGCCAGCCCTCCGACCGGGTGGGGGGACACAGATACGCAGTATTCT.

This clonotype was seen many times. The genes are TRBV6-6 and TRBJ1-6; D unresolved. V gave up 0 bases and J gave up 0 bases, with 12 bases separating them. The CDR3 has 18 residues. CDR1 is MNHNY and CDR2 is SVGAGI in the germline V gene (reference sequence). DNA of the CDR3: TGTGCCAGCAGTTACTCGGGCTATGGGAGCTCCTATAATTCACCCCTCCACTTT. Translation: CASSYSGYGSSYNSPLHF.

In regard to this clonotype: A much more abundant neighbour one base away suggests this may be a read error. In DNA, the CDR3 is TGTGCCAGCAGCTCGACAGGGCTCAGCACAGATACGCAGTATTTT. Its translation is CASSSTGLSTDTQYF. V gene TRBV7-2 combines with J gene TRBJ2-3; 7 bases align to TRBD1. Per germline, CDR1 SGHTA and CDR2 FQGNSA. The CDR3 length is 15 residues. V was pared by 4 bases and J by 0 bases, with 4 bases of the junction left unmatched.